What follows are 23 T cell receptor beta chains derived from one specimen sequenced in a study of shared clonotypes between healthy human individuals. Clones were sequenced by immunoSEQ multiplex PCR, and TCRdb holds only the in-frame ones, with some missing. The sample comprises millions of clones, roughly 95% of which are singletons, and around 0.13% rests with the top ten. Sequenced material: naive CD4+ T cells sorted from blood. Subset denoted: CD45RA+ positively selected. These receptors were obtained from a young man in good health.

The CDR3 sequence: CASSLSGQETQYF. CDR3 nucleotides: TGTGCCAGCTCACTATCCGGGCAAGAGACCCAGTACTTC. The rearrangement joins TRBV18 to TRBJ2-5; no firm D call. Trimming shortened V by 4 bases and J by 2 bases, and 8 bases separated the two germline ends. The length of the CDR3 is 13 residues. The germline CDR1 and CDR2 sequences are KGHSH and LQKENI.

The rearrangement uses TRBV5-1 and TRBJ1-4; 10 bases are a match to TRBD1. Germline trimming cut 3 bases from V and 2 bases from J; bases unmatched to any gene: 4. The CDR3 has 16 residues. In germline, CDR1 is SGHRS, CDR2 YFSETQ. CDR3 DNA: TGCGCCAGCAGCTCTGGGGGACAGGGGACTAATGAAAAACTGTTTTTT. It encodes CASSSGGQGTNEKLFF.

The chain is built from TRBV30 and TRBJ2-1; TRBD1 matches 9 bases. This CDR3 is built from 14 residues. V lost 1 base to trimming and J lost 3 bases; unmatched junction nucleotides: 1. CDR1 is GTSNPN and CDR2 is SVGIG in the germline V gene (reference sequence). The CDR3 is CAWSAGQGYNEQFF. The CDR3, as DNA: TGTGCCTGGAGTGCGGGACAGGGCTACAATGAGCAGTTCTTC.

This clone was recorded a few times. Other DNA sequences of this sample code for an identical CDR3. The chain employs TRBV7-9 and TRBJ1-5; TRBD1 matches at 7 bases. V trimming: 5 bases; J trimming: 2 bases; junction bases outside the gene matches: 3. This CDR3 comprises 14 residues. From germline, CDR1 is SEHNR and CDR2 FQNEAQ (reference sequence). The CDR3 spells CASSPGQGNQPQHF. In nucleotides, the CDR3 is TGTGCCAGCAGCCCCGGACAGGGCAATCAGCCCCAGCATTTT.

The rearrangement links TRBV11-3 to TRBJ2-3; 8 bases line up with TRBD1. The CDR3 is 14 amino acids. The trim removed 5 bases at V and 5 bases at J, leaving 6 bases unmatched. CDR1 and CDR2 (germline): SGHNT, YENEEA. The CDR3 nucleotides read TGTGCCAGCAGCCAGGGGGCAAGTGGAGATACGCAGTATTTT. Its protein product is CASSQGASGDTQYF.

The gene calls are TRBV6-6 and TRBJ2-7; TRBD2 matches at 13 bases. Germline CDR1 MNHNY, CDR2 SVGAGI (reference sequence). This CDR3 contains 13 residues. J was trimmed by 10 bases and V by 7 bases; bases with no gene match: 7. The CDR3: CASIAGLAGDQYF. The CDR3 DNA sequence: TGTGCCAGCATCGCCGGACTAGCGGGGGACCAGTACTTC.

The V and J genes are TRBV5-1 and TRBJ1-4, with no clear D. The V gene lost 5 bases and the J gene lost 7 bases, with 18 bases spanning the gap. The germline V gene has CDR1 SGHRS and CDR2 YFSETQ. The CDR3 contains 15 residues. CDR3 nucleotide sequence: TGCGCCAGCAGGATAACCGGGTTATCCAGTGAAAAACTGTTTTTT. The encoded protein is CASRITGLSSEKLFF.

The CDR3: CASSWAVQETQYF. The CDR3 nucleotides are TGTGCCAGCAGTTGGGCGGTACAAGAGACCCAGTACTTC. This chain joins TRBV28 and TRBJ2-5; D remains unclear. The ends were cut back, 4 bases at V and 2 bases at J, with 8 bases in the middle. This CDR3 is built from 13 residues. Germline CDR1 MDHEN, CDR2 SYDVKM.

This clone was recorded only once. The chain recombines TRBV4-3 with TRBJ1-4; a weak D match, TRBD1 (5 bases). There are 15 residues in the CDR3. Trimming removed 2 bases at V and 4 bases at J, with 11 bases between. The germline V gene has CDR1 LGHNA and CDR2 YSLEER. In DNA, the CDR3 is TGCGCCAGCAGCCAATCGACAGACGTTAATGAAAAACTGTTTTTT. Amino acids: CASSQSTDVNEKLFF.

V and J are TRBV27 and TRBJ2-5, with D perhaps matching TRBD1 or TRBD2 (5 bases each). V was cut by 3 bases and J by 5 bases, with 16 bases left in between. CDR3 length equals 15 residues. Germline V gene lookup returns CDR1 MNHEY and CDR2 SMNVEV (reference sequence). The CDR3 region has the DNA TGTGCCAGCAGTTTGGGACCTGGGTCGGGGGAGACCCAGTACTTC. As protein: CASSLGPGSGETQYF.

In DNA form, the CDR3 reads TGTGCCTGGAGTGGACAGTACACCGGGGAGCTGTTTTTT. Translation gives CAWSGQYTGELFF. The rearrangement links TRBV30 to TRBJ2-2; possibly TRBD1 for D (5 bases). V gave up 1 base and J gave up 3 bases, with 6 bases separating them. Germline V lookup: CDR1 GTSNPN, CDR2 SVGIG (reference sequence). The CDR3 runs 13 residues.

The chain joins TRBV9 to TRBJ1-4, with 8 bases that match TRBD1. The V and J ends lost 4 bases and 6 bases, in that order; junction bases with no gene match: 8. This CDR3 is 15 amino acids long. Germline assignment: CDR1 SGDLS and CDR2 YYNGEE. For the CDR3, the DNA is TGTGCCAGCAGCCCCTCCCCGGACAGGGATGAAAAACTGTTTTTT. As protein: CASSPSPDRDEKLFF.

The chain links TRBV29-1 to TRBJ1-1; D unresolved. The CDR3 contains 14 residues. The germline V gene has CDR1 SQVTM and CDR2 ANQGSEA. V gave up 4 bases and J gave up 1 base, with 13 bases separating them. Here the CDR3 reads CSVGFGIGNTEAFF. CDR3 nucleotide sequence: TGCAGCGTTGGGTTCGGGATTGGGAACACTGAAGCTTTCTTT. The whole variable domain, remainder taken from reference TRBV29-1 and TRBJ1-1, is SAVISQKPSRDICQRGTSLTIQCQVDSQVTMMFWYRQQPGQSLTLIATANQGSEATYESGFVIDKFPISRPNLTFSTLTVSNMSPEDSSIYLCSVGFGIGNTEAFFGQGTRLTVV.

J is TRBJ1-3 and V is TRBV5-1; D is unresolved. CDR3 length equals 13 residues. V was trimmed by 0 bases and J by 2 bases, leaving 3 bases between them. The germline gives CDR1 SGHRS, CDR2 YFSETQ. The CDR3 sequence is CASSLDPGNTIYF. In DNA form, the CDR3 reads TGCGCCAGCAGCTTGGATCCTGGAAACACCATATATTTT.

The chain uses TRBV19 and TRBJ1-6; no firm D call. Germline CDR1 LNHDA, CDR2 SQIVND (reference sequence). V lost 0 bases and J 6 bases, leaving 3 bases between the germline ends. The CDR3 has 13 residues. CDR3 nucleotide sequence: TGTGCCAGTAGTATAGACATTAATTCACCCCTCCACTTT. Translated: CASSIDINSPLHF.

The chain carries TRBV15 and TRBJ1-3; D call uncertain. V was shortened by 7 bases and J by 0 bases, with 10 bases between the two germline ends. The CDR3 loop spans 14 amino acids. Looked up from germline, CDR1 is LNHNV and CDR2 is YYDKDF (reference sequence). The CDR3 is CATKQMSSGNTIYF. The CDR3 DNA follows: TGTGCCACCAAACAGATGAGCTCTGGAAACACCATATATTTT.

This chain joins TRBV7-2 and TRBJ1-5, with D unclear. The CDR3 covers 15 residues. CDR1 is SGHTA, CDR2 FQGNSA, per germline. Trimming removed 3 bases from V and 8 bases from J, with 17 bases in between. The CDR3 region is CASSFLPRSAEPQHF. The DNA of the CDR3 is TGTGCCAGCAGCTTTCTTCCGAGGTCCGCGGAGCCCCAGCATTTT.

CDR3 amino acids: CASSVGTTDTQYF. The CDR3 region has the DNA TGCGCCAGCAGCGTAGGGACCACAGATACGCAGTATTTT. The V and J genes are TRBV5-1 and TRBJ2-3; TRBD1 or TRBD2 may be the D gene (5 bases each). Germline lookup yields CDR1 SGHRS and CDR2 YFSETQ. The CDR3 is 13 residues long. V dropped 4 bases and J dropped 2 bases, with 8 bases sitting between them.

The V call is TRBV5-6, the J call TRBJ2-1; the D gene is possibly TRBD1 (6 bases). The CDR3 has 15 residues. V was shortened by 4 bases and J by 7 bases, with 18 bases between the two germline ends. Germline loops: CDR1 SGHDT, CDR2 YYEEEE. CDR3 in amino acids: CASSLVRGSGNEQFF. The CDR3, as DNA: TGTGCCAGCAGCCTGGTCAGGGGTTCGGGGAATGAGCAGTTCTTC.

Concerning this clone: A read error is possible here, since a much larger clone lies one base away. V gene TRBV28 combines with J gene TRBJ1-5; maybe TRBD1 (6 bases). Looked up from germline, CDR1 is MDHEN and CDR2 is SYDVKM. The CDR3 is made up of 14 amino acids. This CDR3 is CATLEGTSNQPRHF. The CDR3 DNA follows: TGTGCCACCCTAGAGGGGACAAGCAATCAGCCCCGGCATTTT.

This clone has a handful of counts. The chain has TRBV7-8 and TRBJ1-6, with unresolved D. Trimming shortened V by 1 base and J by 7 bases, and 11 bases separated the two germline ends. Germline assignment: CDR1 SGHVS and CDR2 FQNEAQ. The CDR3 has 15 residues. CDR3 sequence: CASSLEARTNSPLHF. The CDR3, as DNA: TGTGCCAGCAGCTTAGAAGCACGGACCAATTCACCCCTCCACTTT.

On this clone: The sample contains more than one DNA sequence encoding this CDR3. V gene TRBV7-9 combines with J gene TRBJ1-1; D unresolved. The CDR3 is 12 residues long. Deletions cut 5 bases from V and 3 bases from J, with 7 bases between. Germline values: CDR1 SEHNR, CDR2 FQNEAQ (reference sequence). This chain's CDR3 is CASSRRDTEAFF. In DNA, the CDR3 is TGTGCCAGCAGCCGTCGGGACACTGAAGCTTTCTTT.

This chain uses TRBV11-3 with TRBJ1-1; D is unclear. From germline, CDR1 is SGHNT and CDR2 YENEEA. Trimming left V 4 bases short and J 0 bases short, with 12 bases between. CDR3 size: 15 residues. CDR3 loop: CASSSILPLNTEAFF. The CDR3 nucleotides are TGTGCCAGCAGCTCCATTCTTCCCCTGAACACTGAAGCTTTCTTT.